This TCR beta chain was captured by sequencing in a study of molecular identifiers for immune sequencing clone quantification. This clonotype came up many times. Sorting recovered naive CD8 T cells on a CD8+CD4-CCR7+CD45RA+ profile. Germline V gene sequence: CDR1 DFQATT, CDR2 SNEGSKA (reference sequence). The CDR3 runs to 10 residues. V gave up 6 bases and J gave up 0 bases, with 1 base separating them. TCRdb used MiXCR to reprocess the PCR reads, holding one entry per CDR3 protein. Seen here are more than 60,000 distinct CDR3 sequences, around a sixth observed once, and the top ten hold 1.3% to 1.5%.

J is TRBJ2-3 and V is TRBV20-1; no definite D call. Sequencing was carried out using naive CD8+ T cells from blood, with Jurkat cell RNA spiked in. As for subset: FACS-sorted CD8+CD4-CCR7+CD45RA+ naive T cells. This TCR came from a human donor in good health. Some libraries in this study had Jurkat cell RNA spiked in. CDR3 amino acids: CSASTDTQYF. CDR3 in DNA: TGCAGTGCGAGCACAGATACGCAGTATTTT.